The 9 T cell receptor beta chains reported below all come from one sample, sequenced in a study of shared clonotypes between healthy human individuals. This table comes from immunoSEQ multiplex PCR, and its TCRdb copy is limited to in-frame clones, with some not included. The sample holds hundreds of thousands of clones, around 67% seen once. What was sequenced was memory CD4+ T cells sorted from blood. Subset indicated: CD45RA-negative fraction. The receptors come from a woman under 40 in good health.

This chain links TRBV27 with TRBJ2-3; maybe TRBD2 (5 bases). Germline V gene data show CDR1 as MNHEY and CDR2 as SMNVEV (reference sequence). Trimming removed 7 bases from V and 0 bases from J, with 11 bases in between. The CDR3 runs to 14 residues. The chain's CDR3 is CASNSDPSTDTQYF. The DNA of the CDR3 is TGTGCCAGCAATAGCGACCCAAGCACAGATACGCAGTATTTT.

The chain links TRBV19 to TRBJ2-3; 7 bases are shared with TRBD1. The V segment lost 4 bases and the J segment 2 bases; nucleotides outside the gene matches: 6. The CDR3 extends over 15 amino acids. Germline V gene data show CDR1 as LNHDA and CDR2 as SQIVND (reference sequence). This chain's CDR3 is CASSTRDSYTDTQYF. As DNA, the CDR3 is TGTGCCAGTAGTACTCGGGACAGCTACACAGATACGCAGTATTTT. Full variable domain (rest looked up from reference TRBV19 and TRBJ2-3): DGGITQSPKYLFRKEGQNVTLSCEQNLNHDAMYWYRQDPGQGLRLIYYSQIVNDFQKGDIAEGYSVSREKKESFPLTVTSAQKNPTAFYLCASSTRDSYTDTQYFGPGTRLTVL.

The CDR3 here is CSVESGDTDTQYF. The DNA for the CDR3 is TGCAGCGTTGAATCGGGAGACACAGATACGCAGTATTTT. V gene TRBV29-1 combines with J gene TRBJ2-3, with D possibly being TRBD2 (6 bases). Trimming shortened V by 2 bases and J by 2 bases, and 8 bases separated the two germline ends. Germline V gives CDR1 SQVTM, CDR2 ANQGSEA. The CDR3 sequence is 13 residues long.

This sequence joins TRBV28 and TRBJ1-1; D might be TRBD1 (6 bases). Trimming cost V 2 bases and J 4 bases, with 11 bases left between them. The germline CDR1 and CDR2 sequences are MDHEN and SYDVKM. The CDR3 is made up of 14 amino acids. The CDR3 loop is CASSLGGQGTEAFF. In nucleotides, the CDR3 is TGTGCCAGCAGTTTAGGGGGCCAGGGCACTGAAGCTTTCTTT.

The chain is built from TRBV5-1 and TRBJ1-1; tentatively, D is TRBD1 (6 bases). Between the trimmed V and J ends, which lost 4 bases and 0 bases, there was a span of 16 bases. This CDR3 contains 16 residues. Germline CDR1 SGHRS, CDR2 YFSETQ. In DNA, the CDR3 is TGCGCCAGCAGCGGAGGACAGAGAAGAGTGAACACTGAAGCTTTCTTT. This translates into CASSGGQRRVNTEAFF. Full variable domain (missing parts from reference TRBV5-1 and TRBJ1-1): KAGVTQTPRYLIKTRGQQVTLSCSPISGHRSVSWYQQTPGQGLQFLFEYFSETQRNKGNFPGRFSGRQFSNSRSEMNVSTLELGDSALYLCASSGGQRRVNTEAFFGQGTRLTVV.

This chain joins TRBV11-1 and TRBJ2-1; 8 bases map to TRBD1. Germline V gene data show CDR1 as SGHAT and CDR2 as FQDESV (reference sequence). Trimming removed 5 bases from V and 4 bases from J; junction bases left unmatched: 10. This CDR3 contains 16 residues. CDR3 nucleotide sequence: TGTGCCAGCAGCCCTTTCGGAGACAGGGGATACAATGAGCAGTTCTTC. This gives the protein CASSPFGDRGYNEQFF.

This clone was recorded a few times. The chain carries TRBV19 and TRBJ2-7, with TRBD1 as a possible D gene (6 bases). From germline, CDR1 is LNHDA and CDR2 SQIVND (reference sequence). The CDR3 extends over 15 amino acids. Trimming pared 6 bases from V and 2 bases from J, leaving 17 bases between. CDR3 bases: TGTGCCAGTAGGCAGGGGTGGGACATGGCCTACGAGCAGTACTTC. Protein sequence: CASRQGWDMAYEQYF.

J is TRBJ2-3 and V is TRBV4-1; 7 positions match TRBD2. Germline CDR1 and CDR2: MGHRA and YSYEKL. This CDR3 region has 16 residues. The ends lost 1 base at V and 2 bases at J; junction bases unmatched: 6. The CDR3 sequence is CASSQGGGTYTDTQYF. The CDR3 coding sequence is TGCGCCAGCAGCCAAGGGGGAGGGACTTACACAGATACGCAGTATTTT.

The chain recombines TRBV6-5 with TRBJ1-1; D is uncertain. Trimming stripped 6 bases from V and 3 bases from J, with 8 bases between. There are 12 residues in the CDR3. The germline V gene has CDR1 MNHEY and CDR2 SVGAGI. The CDR3 protein is CASRSWDTEAFF. The CDR3 DNA reads TGTGCCAGCAGGAGTTGGGACACTGAAGCTTTCTTT.